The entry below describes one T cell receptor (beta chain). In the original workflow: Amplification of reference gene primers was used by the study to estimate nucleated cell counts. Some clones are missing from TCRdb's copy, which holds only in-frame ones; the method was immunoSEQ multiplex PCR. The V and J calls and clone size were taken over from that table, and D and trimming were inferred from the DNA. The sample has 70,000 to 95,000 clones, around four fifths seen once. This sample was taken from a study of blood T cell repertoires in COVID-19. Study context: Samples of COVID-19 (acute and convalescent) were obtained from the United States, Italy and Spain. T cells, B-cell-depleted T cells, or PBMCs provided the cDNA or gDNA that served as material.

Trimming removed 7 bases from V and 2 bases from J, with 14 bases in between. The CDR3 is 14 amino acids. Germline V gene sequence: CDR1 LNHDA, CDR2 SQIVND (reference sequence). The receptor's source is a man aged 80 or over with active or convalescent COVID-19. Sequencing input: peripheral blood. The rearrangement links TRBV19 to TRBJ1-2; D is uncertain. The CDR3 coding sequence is TGTGCCAGTAAGAATATTGACTGGAACTATGGCTACACCTTC. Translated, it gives CASKNIDWNYGYTF. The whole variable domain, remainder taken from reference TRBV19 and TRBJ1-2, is DGGITQSPKYLFRKEGQNVTLSCEQNLNHDAMYWYRQDPGQGLRLIYYSQIVNDFQKGDIAEGYSVSREKKESFPLTVTSAQKNPTAFYLCASKNIDWNYGYTFGSGTRLTVV.